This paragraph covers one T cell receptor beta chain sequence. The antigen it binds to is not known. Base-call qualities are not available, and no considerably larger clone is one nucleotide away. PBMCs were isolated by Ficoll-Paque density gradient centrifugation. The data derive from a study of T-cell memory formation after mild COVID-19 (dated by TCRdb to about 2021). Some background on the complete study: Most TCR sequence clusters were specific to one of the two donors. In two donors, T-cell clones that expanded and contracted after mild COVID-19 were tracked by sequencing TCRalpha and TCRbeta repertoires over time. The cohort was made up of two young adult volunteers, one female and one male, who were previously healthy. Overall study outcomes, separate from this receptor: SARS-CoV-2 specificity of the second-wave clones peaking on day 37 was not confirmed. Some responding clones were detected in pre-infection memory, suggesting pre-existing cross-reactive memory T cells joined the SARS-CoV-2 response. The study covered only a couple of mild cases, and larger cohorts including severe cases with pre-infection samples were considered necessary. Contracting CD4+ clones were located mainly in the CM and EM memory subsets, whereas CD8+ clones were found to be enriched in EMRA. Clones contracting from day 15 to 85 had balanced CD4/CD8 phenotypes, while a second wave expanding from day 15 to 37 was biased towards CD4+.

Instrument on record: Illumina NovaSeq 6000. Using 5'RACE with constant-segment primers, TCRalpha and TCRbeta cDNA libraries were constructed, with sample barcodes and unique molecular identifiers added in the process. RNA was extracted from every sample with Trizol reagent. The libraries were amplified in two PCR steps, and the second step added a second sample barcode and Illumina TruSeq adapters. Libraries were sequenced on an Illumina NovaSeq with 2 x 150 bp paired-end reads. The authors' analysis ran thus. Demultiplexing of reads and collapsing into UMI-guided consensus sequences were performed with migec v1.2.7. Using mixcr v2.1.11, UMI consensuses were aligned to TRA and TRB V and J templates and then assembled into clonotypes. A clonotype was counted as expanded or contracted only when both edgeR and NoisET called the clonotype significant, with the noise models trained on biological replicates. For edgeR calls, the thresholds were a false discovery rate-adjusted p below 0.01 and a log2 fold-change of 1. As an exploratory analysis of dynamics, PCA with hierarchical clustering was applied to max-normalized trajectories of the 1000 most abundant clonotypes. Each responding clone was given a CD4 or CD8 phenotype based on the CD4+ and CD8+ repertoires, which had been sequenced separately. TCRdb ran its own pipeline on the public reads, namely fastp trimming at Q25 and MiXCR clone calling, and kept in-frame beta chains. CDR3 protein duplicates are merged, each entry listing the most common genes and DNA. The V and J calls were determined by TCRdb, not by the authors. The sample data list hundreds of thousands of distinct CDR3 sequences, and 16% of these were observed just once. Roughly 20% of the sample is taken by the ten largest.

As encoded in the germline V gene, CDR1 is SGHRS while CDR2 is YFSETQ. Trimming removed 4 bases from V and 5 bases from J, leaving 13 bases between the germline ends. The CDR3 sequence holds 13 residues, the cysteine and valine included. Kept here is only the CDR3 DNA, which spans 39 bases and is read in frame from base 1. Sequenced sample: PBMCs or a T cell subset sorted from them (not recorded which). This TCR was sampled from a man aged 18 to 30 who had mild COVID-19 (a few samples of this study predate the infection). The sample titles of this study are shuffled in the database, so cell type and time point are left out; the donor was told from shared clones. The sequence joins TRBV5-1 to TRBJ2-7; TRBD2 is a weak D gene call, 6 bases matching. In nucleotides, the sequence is TGCGCCAGCAGCCGCCGGCCGGGAGACGAGCAGTACGTC. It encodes CASSRRPGDEQYV.